A selection of T cell receptor beta chains follows, all from one sample in a study of read filtering for tumor transcriptome and immune sequencing. Via MiXCR, TCRdb re-called the reads, giving one row per CDR3 protein. The sample records about 22,000 distinct CDR3 sequences, around 13% being singletons. Sequencing was done on a sample of a population of CD138-negative cells sorted from bone marrow. These receptors originate from a donor at least 40 years old with multiple myeloma. The CDR3 runs from the conserved cysteine through the conserved F or W. The D gene is left open where the match is weak. The listing skips clone size in some rows; elsewhere it reads once, few, many or a size class.

CDR3aa,CDR3nt,d_gene,j_gene,abundance,v_gene
CASSGGGRALLNEQFF,TGTGCCAGCAGTGGCGGCGGGAGGGCTCTGTTGAATGAGCAGTTCTTC,TRBD2,TRBJ2-1,many,TRBV2
CASRRDRDTEAFF,TGCGCCAGCAGGAGGGACAGGGACACTGAAGCTTTCTTT,TRBD1,TRBJ1-1,few,TRBV5-1
CASSRLLGSDNEQFF,TGCGCCAGCAGCCGCCTGCTTGGGTCCGACAATGAGCAGTTCTTC,NA,TRBJ2-1,many,TRBV4-1
CSARVVNSGANVLTF,TGCAGTGCTAGAGTGGTTAACTCTGGGGCCAACGTCCTGACTTTC,NA,TRBJ2-6,many,TRBV20-1
CATWGDRDNQPQHF,TGTGCCACCTGGGGGGACCGCGACAATCAGCCCCAGCATTTT,NA,TRBJ1-5,many,TRBV10-3
CASSPVRRGAPYEQYF,TGTGCCAGCAGCCCCGTTCGCAGGGGGGCCCCCTACGAGCAGTACTTC,NA,TRBJ2-7,many,TRBV3-1
CASSFGTSVYNEQFF,TGTGCCAGCAGCTTTGGGACTAGCGTGTACAATGAGCAGTTCTTC,TRBD2,TRBJ2-1,NA,TRBV7-9
CATSRELVTNNEQFF,TGTGCCACCAGCAGAGAACTGGTTACTAACAATGAGCAGTTCTTC,NA,TRBJ2-1,many,TRBV15
CSGETGTSGIETQYF,TGCAGTGGCGAAACCGGGACTAGCGGGATTGAGACCCAGTACTTC,TRBD2,TRBJ2-5,many,TRBV20-1
CASSLVGPPTGIRSYEQYF,TGTGCCAGCAGTTTAGTAGGGCCCCCGACAGGTATCCGCTCCTACGAGCAGTACTTC,NA,TRBJ2-7,many,TRBV28
CSATRTGDSPLHF,TGCAGTGCTACGAGGACGGGGGACTCACCCCTCCACTTT,NA,TRBJ1-6,many,TRBV20-1
CASSFRNTGELFF,TGTGCCAGCAGCTTCAGGAACACCGGGGAGCTGTTTTTT,NA,TRBJ2-2,many,TRBV7-8
CASSDPRGDYTEQFF,TGTGCCAGCAGTGACCCCCGGGGCGATTACACTGAGCAGTTCTTC,NA,TRBJ2-1,many,TRBV25-1
CASTPVPGTSGYGYTF,TGTGCCAGCACCCCGGTCCCTGGGACTTCCGGCTATGGCTACACCTTC,NA,TRBJ1-2,many,TRBV9